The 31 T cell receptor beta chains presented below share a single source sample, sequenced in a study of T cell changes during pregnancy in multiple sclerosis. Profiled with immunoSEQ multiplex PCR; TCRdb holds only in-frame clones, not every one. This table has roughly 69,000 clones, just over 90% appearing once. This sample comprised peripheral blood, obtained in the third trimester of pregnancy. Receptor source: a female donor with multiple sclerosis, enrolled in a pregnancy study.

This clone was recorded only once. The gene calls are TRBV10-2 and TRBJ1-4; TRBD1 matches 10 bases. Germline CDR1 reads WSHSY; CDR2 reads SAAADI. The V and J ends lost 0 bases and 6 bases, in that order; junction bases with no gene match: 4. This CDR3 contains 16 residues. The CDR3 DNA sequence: TGCGCCAGCAGTGAGTCTTCCGGGACAGGGGATGAAAAACTGTTTTTT. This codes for CASSESSGTGDEKLFF.

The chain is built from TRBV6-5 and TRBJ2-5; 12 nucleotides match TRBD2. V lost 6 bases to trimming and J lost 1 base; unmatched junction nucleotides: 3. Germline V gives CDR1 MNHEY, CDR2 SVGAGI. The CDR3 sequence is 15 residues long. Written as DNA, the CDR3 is TGTGCCAGCAGGTCGACTAGCGGGGGCCAAGAGACCCAGTACTTC. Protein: CASRSTSGGQETQYF.

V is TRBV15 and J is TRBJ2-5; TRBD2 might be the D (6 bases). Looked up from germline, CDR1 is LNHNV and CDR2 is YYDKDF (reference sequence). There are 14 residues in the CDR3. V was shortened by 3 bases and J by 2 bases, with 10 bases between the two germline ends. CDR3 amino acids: CATSRLGGQETQYF. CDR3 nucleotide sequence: TGTGCCACCAGCAGGCTCGGGGGACAAGAGACCCAGTACTTC.

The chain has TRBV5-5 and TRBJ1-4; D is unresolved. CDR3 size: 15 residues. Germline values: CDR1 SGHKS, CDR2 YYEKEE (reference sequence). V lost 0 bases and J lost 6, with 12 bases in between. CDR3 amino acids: CASSLVPGLDEKLFF. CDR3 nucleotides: TGTGCCAGCAGCTTGGTCCCGGGATTGGATGAAAAACTGTTTTTT.

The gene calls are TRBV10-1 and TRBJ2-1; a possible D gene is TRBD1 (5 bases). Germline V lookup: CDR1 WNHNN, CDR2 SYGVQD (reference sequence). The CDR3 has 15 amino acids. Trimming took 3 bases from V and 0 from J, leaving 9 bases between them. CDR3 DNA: TGCGCCAGCAGTGAAGGACAAAGCTCCTACAATGAGCAGTTCTTC. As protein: CASSEGQSSYNEQFF.

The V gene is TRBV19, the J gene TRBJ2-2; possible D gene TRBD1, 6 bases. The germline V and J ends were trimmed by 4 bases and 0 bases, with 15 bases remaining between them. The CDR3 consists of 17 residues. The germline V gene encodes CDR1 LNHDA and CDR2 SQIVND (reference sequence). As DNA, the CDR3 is TGTGCCAGTAGTAGGGGGCTCCTCCTTGCGAACACCGGGGAGCTGTTTTTT. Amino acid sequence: CASSRGLLLANTGELFF.

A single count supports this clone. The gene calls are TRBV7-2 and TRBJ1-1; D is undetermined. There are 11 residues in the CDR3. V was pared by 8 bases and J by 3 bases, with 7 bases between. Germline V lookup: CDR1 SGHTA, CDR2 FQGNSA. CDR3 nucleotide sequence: TGTGCCAGCGGAGGGTACACTGAAGCTTTCTTT. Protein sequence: CASGGYTEAFF.

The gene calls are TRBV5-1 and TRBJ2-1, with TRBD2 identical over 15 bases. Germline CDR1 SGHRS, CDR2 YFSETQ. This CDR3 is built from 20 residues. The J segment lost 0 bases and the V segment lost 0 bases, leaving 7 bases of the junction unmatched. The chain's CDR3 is CASSLAGGLAGGYSYNEQFF. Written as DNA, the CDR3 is TGCGCCAGCAGCTTGGCCGGGGGACTAGCGGGGGGCTACTCCTACAATGAGCAGTTCTTC.

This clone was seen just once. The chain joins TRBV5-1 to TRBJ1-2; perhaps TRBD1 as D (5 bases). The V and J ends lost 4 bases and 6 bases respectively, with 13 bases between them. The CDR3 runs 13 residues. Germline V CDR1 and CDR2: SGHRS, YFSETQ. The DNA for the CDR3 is TGCGCCAGCAGCCCGGAACGGGGGAATGGCTACACCTTC. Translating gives CASSPERGNGYTF.

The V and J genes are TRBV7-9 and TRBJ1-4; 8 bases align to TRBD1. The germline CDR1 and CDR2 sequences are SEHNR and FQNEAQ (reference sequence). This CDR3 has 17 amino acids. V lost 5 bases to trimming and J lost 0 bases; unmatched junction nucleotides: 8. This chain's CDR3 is CASSQGTGFATNEKLFF. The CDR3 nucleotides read TGTGCCAGCAGCCAGGGGACAGGCTTTGCAACTAATGAAAAACTGTTTTTT.

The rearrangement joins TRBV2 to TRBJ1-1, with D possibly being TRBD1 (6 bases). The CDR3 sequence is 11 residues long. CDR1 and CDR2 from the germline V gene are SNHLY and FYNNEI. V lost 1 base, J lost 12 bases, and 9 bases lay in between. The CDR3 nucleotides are TGTGCCAGCAGTGAAGGGACAGCGACTTTCTTT. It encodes CASSEGTATFF.

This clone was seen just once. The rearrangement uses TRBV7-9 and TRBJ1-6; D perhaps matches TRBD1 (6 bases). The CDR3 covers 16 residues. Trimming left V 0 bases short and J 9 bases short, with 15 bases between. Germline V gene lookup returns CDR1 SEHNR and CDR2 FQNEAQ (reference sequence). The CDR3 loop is CASSLALAGGFSPLHF. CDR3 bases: TGTGCCAGCAGCTTAGCGCTGGCGGGGGGCTTTTCACCCCTCCACTTT.

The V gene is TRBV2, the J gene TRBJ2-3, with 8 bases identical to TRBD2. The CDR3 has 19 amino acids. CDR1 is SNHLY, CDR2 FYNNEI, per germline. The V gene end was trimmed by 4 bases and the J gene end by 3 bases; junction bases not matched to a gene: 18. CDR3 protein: CASSGRSAGGIGGTDTQYF. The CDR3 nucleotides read TGTGCCAGCAGTGGACGGTCTGCGGGGGGAATTGGGGGGACAGATACGCAGTATTTT.

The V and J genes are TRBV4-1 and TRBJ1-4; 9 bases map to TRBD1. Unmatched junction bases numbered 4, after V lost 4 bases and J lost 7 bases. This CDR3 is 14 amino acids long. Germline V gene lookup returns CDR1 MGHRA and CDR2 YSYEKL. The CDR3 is CASSRGTGSEKLFF. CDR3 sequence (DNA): TGCGCCAGCAGCCGAGGGACAGGGAGTGAAAAACTGTTTTTT.

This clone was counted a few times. As DNA, the CDR3 is TGTGCCTGGAGCGGGGCTGAAGCTTTCTTT. It specifies CAWSGAEAFF. J is TRBJ1-1 and V is TRBV30; no firm D call. This CDR3 comprises 10 residues. With 3 bases removed from V and 6 bases from J, the gap between germline ends came to 5 bases. Per the germline V gene, CDR1 is GTSNPN and CDR2 is SVGIG (reference sequence).

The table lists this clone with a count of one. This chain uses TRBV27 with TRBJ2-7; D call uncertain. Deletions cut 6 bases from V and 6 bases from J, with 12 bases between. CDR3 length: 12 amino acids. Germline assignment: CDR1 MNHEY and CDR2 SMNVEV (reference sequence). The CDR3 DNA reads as TGTGCCAGCAGCGAAAAGAGAAGCGAGCAGTACTTC. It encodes CASSEKRSEQYF.

The CDR3 DNA reads as TGTGCCAGCAGCGCGACAGGGGCCTCAGGTCAGCCCCAGCATTTT. Translation gives CASSATGASGQPQHF. The rearrangement joins TRBV9 to TRBJ1-5, with 8 bases aligning to TRBD1. Germline CDR1 is SGDLS and CDR2 is YYNGEE. The CDR3 is 15 amino acids. The ends lost 3 bases at V and 6 bases at J; junction bases unmatched: 8.

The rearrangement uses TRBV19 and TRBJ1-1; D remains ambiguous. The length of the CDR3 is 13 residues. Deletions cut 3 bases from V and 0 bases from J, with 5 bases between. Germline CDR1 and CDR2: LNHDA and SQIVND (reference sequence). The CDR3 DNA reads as TGTGCCAGTAGTATTTCTTTGAACACTGAAGCTTTCTTT. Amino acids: CASSISLNTEAFF.

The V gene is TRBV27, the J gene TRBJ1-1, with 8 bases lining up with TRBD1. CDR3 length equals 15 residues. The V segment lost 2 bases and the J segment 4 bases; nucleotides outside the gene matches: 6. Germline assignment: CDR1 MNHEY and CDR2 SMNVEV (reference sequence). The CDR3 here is CASSLMQGAGTEAFF. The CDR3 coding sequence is TGTGCCAGCAGTTTAATGCAGGGGGCGGGCACTGAAGCTTTCTTT.

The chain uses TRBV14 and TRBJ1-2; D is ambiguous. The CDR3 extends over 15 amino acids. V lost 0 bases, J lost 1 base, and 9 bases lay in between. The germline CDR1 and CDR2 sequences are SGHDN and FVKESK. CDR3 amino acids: CASSQDPINNYGYTF. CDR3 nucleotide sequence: TGTGCCAGCAGCCAAGATCCTATTAATAACTATGGCTACACCTTC.

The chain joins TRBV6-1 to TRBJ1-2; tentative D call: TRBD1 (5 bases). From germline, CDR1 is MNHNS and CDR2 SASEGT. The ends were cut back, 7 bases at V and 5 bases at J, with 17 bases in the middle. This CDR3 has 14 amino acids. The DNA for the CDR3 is TGTGCCAGCACCCAGACAGTAACTCTTTATGGCTACACCTTC. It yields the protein CASTQTVTLYGYTF.

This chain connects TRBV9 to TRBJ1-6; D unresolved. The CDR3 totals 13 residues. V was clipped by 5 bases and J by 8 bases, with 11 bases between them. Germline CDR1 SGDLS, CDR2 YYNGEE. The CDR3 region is CASRSEVHSPLHF. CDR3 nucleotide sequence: TGTGCCAGCAGATCAGAGGTCCATTCACCCCTCCACTTT.

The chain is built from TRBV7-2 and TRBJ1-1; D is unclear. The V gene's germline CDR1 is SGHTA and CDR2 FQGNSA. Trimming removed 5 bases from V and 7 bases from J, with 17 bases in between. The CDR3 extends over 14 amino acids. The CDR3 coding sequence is TGTGCCAGCAGCCCAGACACGCAGGTGGATGAAGCTTTCTTT. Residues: CASSPDTQVDEAFF.

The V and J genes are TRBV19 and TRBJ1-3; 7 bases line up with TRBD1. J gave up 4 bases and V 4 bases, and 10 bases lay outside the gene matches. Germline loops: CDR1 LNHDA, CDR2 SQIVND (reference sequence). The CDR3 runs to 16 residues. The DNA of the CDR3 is TGTGCCAGTAGTACCGCCCGGGACAGCCTGGGAAACACCATATATTTT. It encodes CASSTARDSLGNTIYF.

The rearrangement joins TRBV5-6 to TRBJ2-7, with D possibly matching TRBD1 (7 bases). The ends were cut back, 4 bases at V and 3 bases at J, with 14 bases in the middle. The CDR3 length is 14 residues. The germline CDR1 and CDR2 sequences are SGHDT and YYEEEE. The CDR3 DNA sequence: TGTGCCAGCAGCACCCCAGGGGGGTTCTACGAGCAGTACTTC. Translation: CASSTPGGFYEQYF.

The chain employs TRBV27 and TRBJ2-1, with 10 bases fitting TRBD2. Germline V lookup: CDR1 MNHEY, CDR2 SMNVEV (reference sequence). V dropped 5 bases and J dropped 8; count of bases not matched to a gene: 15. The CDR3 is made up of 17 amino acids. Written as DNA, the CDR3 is TGTGCCAGCAGTCCGACTCTAGCGGGGGCCGACCCCCATGAGCAGTTCTTC. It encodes CASSPTLAGADPHEQFF.

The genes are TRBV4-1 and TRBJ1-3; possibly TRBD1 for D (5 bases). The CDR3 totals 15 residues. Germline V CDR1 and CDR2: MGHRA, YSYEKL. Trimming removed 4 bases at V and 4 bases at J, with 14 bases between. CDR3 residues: CASSPRAVAGNTIYF. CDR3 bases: TGCGCCAGCAGCCCCAGGGCAGTGGCGGGAAACACCATATATTTT.

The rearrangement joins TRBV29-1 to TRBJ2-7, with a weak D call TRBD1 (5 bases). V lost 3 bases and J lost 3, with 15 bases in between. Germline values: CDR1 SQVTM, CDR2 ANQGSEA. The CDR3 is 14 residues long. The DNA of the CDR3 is TGCAGCGTTGACTTGGGTCAGGGCAGCTACGAGCAGTACTTC. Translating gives CSVDLGQGSYEQYF.

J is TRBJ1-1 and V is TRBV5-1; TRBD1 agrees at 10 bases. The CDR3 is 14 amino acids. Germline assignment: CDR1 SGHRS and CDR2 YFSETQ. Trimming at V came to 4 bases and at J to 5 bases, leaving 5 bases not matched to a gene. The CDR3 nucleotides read TGCGCCAGCAGCCCGGACAGGGGGGGGACTGAAGCTTTCTTT. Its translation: CASSPDRGGTEAFF. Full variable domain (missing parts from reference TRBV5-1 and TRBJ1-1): KAGVTQTPRYLIKTRGQQVTLSCSPISGHRSVSWYQQTPGQGLQFLFEYFSETQRNKGNFPGRFSGRQFSNSRSEMNVSTLELGDSALYLCASSPDRGGTEAFFGQGTRLTVV.

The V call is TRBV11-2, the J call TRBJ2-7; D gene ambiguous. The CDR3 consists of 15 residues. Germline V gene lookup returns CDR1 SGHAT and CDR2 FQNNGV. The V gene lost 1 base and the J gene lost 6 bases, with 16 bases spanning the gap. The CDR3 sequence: CASSLVGTVLGEQYF. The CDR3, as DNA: TGTGCCAGCAGCTTAGTAGGTACAGTTCTTGGCGAGCAGTACTTC.

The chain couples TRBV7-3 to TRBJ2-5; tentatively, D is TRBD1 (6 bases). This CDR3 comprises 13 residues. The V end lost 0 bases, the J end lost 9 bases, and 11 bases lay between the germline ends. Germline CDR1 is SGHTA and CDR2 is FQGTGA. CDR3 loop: CASSLTEGVAQYF. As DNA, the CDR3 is TGTGCCAGCAGCTTAACAGAGGGGGTGGCCCAGTACTTC.